Listed here are 17 T cell receptor beta chains from one sample, sequenced in a study of cytomegalovirus exposure and HLA in healthy donors. The PCR had 60 Vbeta and 13 Jbeta primers. Method: immunoSEQ multiplex PCR; TCRdb's copy keeps in-frame clones and lacks some. The data contain 150,000 to 200,000 clones, around 82% of them singletons. The sample comprised PBMCs. The receptors originated from a woman in her thirties in good health and CMV-seropositive.

The chain carries TRBV4-3 and TRBJ2-2; 7 bases map to TRBD1. The CDR3 contains 17 residues. Germline assignment: CDR1 LGHNA and CDR2 YSLEER. J was trimmed by 3 bases and V by 0 bases; bases with no gene match: 7. The CDR3 DNA reads TGCGCCAGCAGCCAAGACTTGGGGACAGTCGACACCGGGGAGCTGTTTTTT. Its translation is CASSQDLGTVDTGELFF.

The genes are TRBV5-1 and TRBJ2-5, with TRBD1 matching over 7 bases. Germline CDR1 is SGHRS and CDR2 is YFSETQ. The CDR3 sequence is 15 residues long. V shed 4 bases, J shed 4 bases, and the junction held 10 bases outside the gene matches. The CDR3 nucleotides are TGCGCCAGCAGCCGCGAGACAGGGCGTAGAGAGACCCAGTACTTC. Translated, it gives CASSRETGRRETQYF.

V usage is TRBV18 and J usage is TRBJ2-7; 7 bases align to TRBD2. Germline V gene sequence: CDR1 KGHSH, CDR2 LQKENI. J lost 5 bases, V lost 4 bases, and 14 bases had no gene match. This CDR3 has 16 residues. The CDR3 here is CASSQSGGSQVHEQYF. The CDR3 coding sequence is TGTGCCAGCTCACAGAGTGGCGGGAGTCAGGTCCACGAGCAGTACTTC.

This chain connects TRBV27 to TRBJ1-2; a possible D gene is TRBD1 (6 bases). The CDR3 is 13 amino acids. Germline CDR1 and CDR2: MNHEY and SMNVEV (reference sequence). V was trimmed by 5 bases and J by 6 bases, leaving 13 bases between them. CDR3 loop: CASSIRGGDGYTF. CDR3 bases: TGTGCCAGCAGTATCCGAGGGGGGGATGGCTACACCTTC.

The chain uses TRBV19 and TRBJ1-1; D unresolved. Trimming pared 2 bases from V and 6 bases from J, leaving 7 bases between. This CDR3 is built from 12 residues. The germline gives CDR1 LNHDA, CDR2 SQIVND (reference sequence). The CDR3 DNA reads as TGTGCCAGTAGTATACCTTCTGCTGAAGCTTTCTTT. Its protein is CASSIPSAEAFF. Drawing the rest from reference TRBV19 and TRBJ1-1, the complete variable domain is DGGITQSPKYLFRKEGQNVTLSCEQNLNHDAMYWYRQDPGQGLRLIYYSQIVNDFQKGDIAEGYSVSREKKESFPLTVTSAQKNPTAFYLCASSIPSAEAFFGQGTRLTVV.

The chain has TRBV4-1 and TRBJ2-3; 9 bases align to TRBD1. Germline V gene sequence: CDR1 MGHRA, CDR2 YSYEKL. Germline trimming cut 4 bases from V and 3 bases from J; bases unmatched to any gene: 8. There are 16 residues in the CDR3. The CDR3 nucleotides are TGCGCCAGCAGCCGGCCCGGGACAGGGTGGACAGATACGCAGTATTTT. Amino acid sequence: CASSRPGTGWTDTQYF.

CDR3 sequence reads: CATSRDRRGSGSPLHF. As DNA, the CDR3 is TGTGCCACCAGCAGGGACAGGAGAGGTTCGGGTTCACCCCTCCACTTT. The J gene is TRBJ1-6, the V gene TRBV15; 7 positions agree with TRBD1. The CDR3 extends over 16 amino acids. With 3 bases clipped from V and 9 bases from J, the junction kept 11 bases outside the gene matches. Germline V lookup: CDR1 LNHNV, CDR2 YYDKDF (reference sequence).

In its sample, this clone was seen once. This chain links TRBV6-5 with TRBJ1-2; 7 bases line up with TRBD1. The trim removed 5 bases at V and 8 bases at J, leaving 8 bases unmatched. From germline, CDR1 is MNHEY and CDR2 SVGAGI. The CDR3 loop spans 13 amino acids. The CDR3 bases are TGTGCCAGCAGTAGGCCGACAGGGTCGGGCTACACCTTC. Translation gives CASSRPTGSGYTF.

This clone has a single count. The chain has TRBV28 and TRBJ2-5; D gene uncertain. Trimming took off 7 bases at V and 5 bases at J, with 17 bases between the two ends. The germline V gene has CDR1 MDHEN and CDR2 SYDVKM. The CDR3 extends over 14 amino acids. CDR3 region: CASKTPEEFETQYF. CDR3 nucleotide sequence: TGTGCCAGCAAAACTCCTGAGGAGTTCGAGACCCAGTACTTC.

This chain connects TRBV7-3 to TRBJ2-3; tentative D call: TRBD1 (5 bases). V lost 2 bases and J 6 bases, leaving 9 bases between the germline ends. This CDR3 contains 13 residues. Germline V CDR1 and CDR2: SGHTA, FQGTGA. The CDR3 DNA reads TGTGCCAGCAGCTTAGGGCAGGGCGATACGCAGTATTTT. Its translation is CASSLGQGDTQYF. Supplemented by reference TRBV7-3 and TRBJ2-3, the full variable domain reads GAGVSQTPSNKVTEKGKYVELRCDPISGHTALYWYRQSLGQGPEFLIYFQGTGAADDSGLPNDRFFAVRPEGSVSTLKIQRTERGDSAVYLCASSLGQGDTQYFGPGTRLTVL.

The V and J genes are TRBV4-3 and TRBJ2-2, with D maybe TRBD2 (7 bases). V was pared by 2 bases and J by 3 bases, with 28 bases between. The CDR3 extends over 21 amino acids. Germline V gene data show CDR1 as LGHNA and CDR2 as YSLEER. The CDR3 DNA follows: TGCGCCAGCAGCCAAAGAGGGTGGGGGGGCCCGAGAGCGGGGCACACCGGGGAGCTGTTTTTT. It yields the protein CASSQRGWGGPRAGHTGELFF.

V usage is TRBV7-9 and J usage is TRBJ2-7; the D gene is possibly TRBD2 (5 bases). The germline CDR1 and CDR2 sequences are SEHNR and FQNEAQ (reference sequence). CDR3 length: 16 amino acids. Trimming stripped 6 bases from V and 2 bases from J, with 20 bases between. CDR3 DNA sequence: TGTGCCAGCAGTTCCCCTAACCTGAGAGGGACCTACGAGCAGTACTTC. Residues: CASSSPNLRGTYEQYF.

The chain carries TRBV28 and TRBJ2-5; possibly TRBD1 for D (5 bases). V lost 8 bases and J 0 bases, leaving 10 bases between the germline ends. The CDR3 is made up of 13 amino acids. The germline V gene has CDR1 MDHEN and CDR2 SYDVKM. CDR3 DNA sequence: TGTGCCAGCGGACACCAGTACCAAGAGACCCAGTACTTC. Its translation: CASGHQYQETQYF.

The V gene is TRBV9, the J gene TRBJ2-5, with 8 bases that match TRBD1. Germline CDR1 is SGDLS and CDR2 is YYNGEE. Unmatched junction bases numbered 6, after V lost 0 bases and J lost 5 bases. This CDR3 is 15 amino acids long. The CDR3 loop is CASSVGRGLEETQYF. The CDR3 nucleotides read TGTGCCAGCAGCGTAGGCAGGGGGCTGGAGGAGACCCAGTACTTC.

The chain combines TRBV13 with TRBJ1-3; D ambiguous. This CDR3 has 11 residues. CDR1 PRHDT and CDR2 FYEKMQ come from the germline V gene (reference sequence). Trimming took off 5 bases at V and 3 bases at J, with 2 bases between the two ends. The CDR3 nucleotides are TGTGCCAGCAGCCTTGGAAACACCATATATTTT. It specifies CASSLGNTIYF.

A note on this clone: Other DNA sequences in the same sample also yield this CDR3. The chain joins TRBV19 to TRBJ2-1; the D is unclear. The CDR3 has 13 amino acids. Trimming removed 5 bases at V and 4 bases at J, with 9 bases between. Germline CDR1 and CDR2: LNHDA and SQIVND (reference sequence). The CDR3 is CASSVARYNEQFF. The CDR3 DNA sequence: TGTGCCAGTAGTGTCGCTCGGTACAATGAGCAGTTCTTC.

The rearrangement uses TRBV5-5 and TRBJ1-6; maybe TRBD1 (5 bases). Deletions cut 4 bases from V and 10 bases from J, with 21 bases between. Germline V CDR1 and CDR2: SGHKS, YYEKEE (reference sequence). The CDR3 runs 16 residues. Here the CDR3 DNA reads TGTGCCAGCAGCCCAGGGTTTCGGGGGTCTTCGTCACCCCTCCACTTT. Translation gives CASSPGFRGSSSPLHF.